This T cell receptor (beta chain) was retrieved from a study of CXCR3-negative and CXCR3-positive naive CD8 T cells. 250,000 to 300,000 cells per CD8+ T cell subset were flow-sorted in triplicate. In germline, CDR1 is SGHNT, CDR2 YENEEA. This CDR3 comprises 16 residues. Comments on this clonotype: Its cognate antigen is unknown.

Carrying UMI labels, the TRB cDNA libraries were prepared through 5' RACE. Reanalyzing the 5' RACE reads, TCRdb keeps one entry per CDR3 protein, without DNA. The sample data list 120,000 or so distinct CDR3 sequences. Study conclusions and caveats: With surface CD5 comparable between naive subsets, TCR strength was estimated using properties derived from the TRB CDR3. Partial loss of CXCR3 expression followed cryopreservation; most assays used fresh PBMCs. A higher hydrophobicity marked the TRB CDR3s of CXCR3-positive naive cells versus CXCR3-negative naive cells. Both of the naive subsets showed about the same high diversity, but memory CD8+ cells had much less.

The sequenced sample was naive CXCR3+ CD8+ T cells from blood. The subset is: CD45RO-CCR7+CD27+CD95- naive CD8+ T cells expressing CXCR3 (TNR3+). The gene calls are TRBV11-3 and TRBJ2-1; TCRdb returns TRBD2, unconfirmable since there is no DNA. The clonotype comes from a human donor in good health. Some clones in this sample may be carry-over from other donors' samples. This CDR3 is CASSRRLAGAYNEQFF.